Below, one T cell receptor (beta chain) is given with its context. This sample was taken from a study of blood T cell repertoires in COVID-19. Study information: Specimens from acute and convalescent COVID-19 originated in the United States, Italy and Spain.

Here immunoSEQ multiplex PCR was the method, and the copy in TCRdb shows in-frame clones only, minus some. The table has some 71,000 clones, under 90% seen once. The CDR3 is made up of 15 amino acids. In germline, CDR1 is SGHTA, CDR2 FQGTGA. Between the trimmed V and J ends, which lost 4 bases and 3 bases, there was a span of 13 bases. The Seattle site enrolled patients during active infection and followed them longitudinally. The rearrangement joins TRBV7-3 to TRBJ1-3; maybe TRBD1 (5 bases). Sequencing was carried out using peripheral blood. This receptor was obtained from a man aged 45-65 years with COVID-19, enrolled during active disease. CDR3 nucleotide sequence: TGTGCCAGCAGCTCGAGCGGGGCATTTGGAAACACCATATATTTT. This codes for CASSSSGAFGNTIYF.